Listed here are 32 T cell receptor beta chains from one sample, sequenced in a study. MiXCR, run by TCRdb on the 5' RACE reads, gives a single entry per CDR3 protein. The table has thousands of distinct CDR3 sequences, more than 15% seen once. Material: memory CD4+ T cells sorted from blood. The subset was: memory CD4+ T cells, CD4+CD45RO+CD25-. The receptors shown here come from a female donor with breast cancer.

This clonotype was found a few times. The genes are TRBV12-3 or TRBV12-4 and TRBJ2-3; D might be TRBD2 (6 bases). The CDR3 is 14 residues long. Trimming shortened V by 6 bases and J by 7 bases, and 17 bases separated the two germline ends. CDR3 in amino acids: CASSPAGTGNTQYF. The DNA of the CDR3 is TGTGCCAGCAGCCCGGCGGGGACTGGGAATACGCAGTATTTT.

This clonotype ranks as medium-sized. The chain carries TRBV20-1 and TRBJ1-2, with 8 bases that match TRBD1. This CDR3 has 17 amino acids. The junction had 17 bases not matched to a gene; V was cut back by 3 bases and J by 5 bases. Germline V gene lookup returns CDR1 DFQATT and CDR2 SNEGSKA (reference sequence). The CDR3 coding sequence is TGCAGTGCTAGCGAAATGGGAACCGGGACAGGCGCATATGGCTACACCTTC. It encodes CSASEMGTGTGAYGYTF.

This clonotype is labeled medium-sized. The rearrangement uses TRBV6-6 and TRBJ1-1; no firm D call. The CDR3 consists of 13 residues. The V end lost 2 bases, the J end lost 2 bases, and 6 bases lay between the germline ends. Germline CDR1 reads MNHNY; CDR2 reads SVGAGI (reference sequence). This CDR3 is CASSYGSNTEAFF. The CDR3 nucleotides are TGTGCCAGCAGTTACGGATCCAACACTGAAGCTTTCTTT.

In its sample, this clonotype ranks as medium-sized. V is TRBV28 and J is TRBJ1-1, with D possibly TRBD1 on 5 matching bases. The CDR3 extends over 15 amino acids. Trimming removed 5 bases from V and 4 bases from J, with 17 bases in between. Germline V gene sequence: CDR1 MDHEN, CDR2 SYDVKM. The DNA of the CDR3 is TGTGCCAGCAGTAAACCCGCAGGGAGGAGCACTGAAGCTTTCTTT. Translation gives CASSKPAGRSTEAFF.

Note on this clonotype: A read error may explain this, as a much larger clone is one base away. This chain links TRBV30 with TRBJ2-1, with D perhaps matching TRBD1 (7 bases). CDR1 and CDR2 from the germline V gene are GTSNPN and SVGIG (reference sequence). CDR3 length equals 15 residues. As DNA, the CDR3 is TGTGCCTGGAGTACCCAGGGGGGAGGCTACAATGTGCAGTTCTTC. This encodes CAWSTQGGGYNVQFF.

Notes on this clonotype: A much larger clone is a single base away; this may be a read error. The gene calls are TRBV4-1 and TRBJ2-5; D remains ambiguous. Trimming shortened V by 1 base and J by 5 bases, and 14 bases separated the two germline ends. The length of the CDR3 is 15 residues. Germline assignment: CDR1 MGHRA and CDR2 YSYEKL. The CDR3 sequence: CASSQVPGTVETQYF. CDR3 DNA: TGCGCCAGCAGCCAAGTCCCCGGTACGGTGGAGACCCAGTACTTC.

By frequency in the sample, this clonotype is medium-sized. This sequence joins TRBV30 and TRBJ1-2; D uncertain. This CDR3 has 13 residues. V was pared by 0 bases and J by 3 bases, with 8 bases between. Germline assignment: CDR1 GTSNPN and CDR2 SVGIG (reference sequence). CDR3 nucleotides: TGTGCCTGGAGTGTAACTCTGGACTATGGCTACACCTTC. It encodes CAWSVTLDYGYTF.

By share, this clonotype ranks as medium-sized (0.01 to 0.1%). This rearrangement joins TRBV6-6 to TRBJ2-5; D not resolved. V lost 5 bases to trimming and J lost 4 bases, with 8 bases between them. The CDR3 length is 12 residues. The germline V gene has CDR1 MNHNY and CDR2 SVGAGI (reference sequence). CDR3 region: CASSQTRETQYF. The CDR3 DNA reads TGTGCCAGCAGTCAGACGCGAGAGACCCAGTACTTC.

This clonotype is labeled medium-sized. V usage is TRBV4-1 and J usage is TRBJ2-7; 14 bases align to TRBD2. The trim removed 3 bases at V and 2 bases at J, leaving 9 bases unmatched. CDR1 is MGHRA and CDR2 is YSYEKL in the germline V gene. The CDR3 contains 18 residues. The CDR3 protein is CASSHRGLAGGRTYEQYF. The DNA for the CDR3 is TGCGCCAGCAGCCACCGCGGACTAGCGGGAGGAAGGACCTACGAGCAGTACTTC.

In its sample, this clonotype was seen many times. This chain joins TRBV5-1 and TRBJ2-2, with 7 bases matching TRBD1. The trim removed 0 bases at V and 8 bases at J, leaving 1 base unmatched. The V gene's germline CDR1 is SGHRS and CDR2 YFSETQ. CDR3 length: 13 amino acids. The CDR3 region has the DNA TGCGCCAGCAGCTTGGACAGGGGTGGGGAGCTGTTTTTT. It codes for CASSLDRGGELFF.

This clonotype is classed as medium-sized. The chain is built from TRBV7-8 and TRBJ1-5, with D uncertain. Germline assignment: CDR1 SGHVS and CDR2 FQNEAQ. Deletions cut 5 bases from V and 2 bases from J, with 7 bases between. CDR3 length: 13 residues. The CDR3 is CASSPSRNQPQHF. The CDR3 DNA follows: TGTGCCAGCAGCCCCTCCCGCAATCAGCCCCAGCATTTT.

Note on this clonotype: Being one base from a much bigger clone, this may be a read error. The chain uses TRBV18 and TRBJ2-3; the D gene is possibly TRBD2 (5 bases). The CDR3 is 14 residues long. V lost 8 bases to trimming and J lost 4 bases, with 16 bases between them. Germline V gives CDR1 KGHSH, CDR2 LQKENI. CDR3 in amino acids: CASGLKADSDTQYF. The CDR3 region has the DNA TGTGCCAGCGGTTTGAAAGCGGACTCAGATACGCAGTATTTT.

A word on this clonotype: An end of the junction does not agree with germline; a read error may underlie this. The rearrangement joins TRBV20-1 to TRBJ2-1, with a weak D call TRBD2 (6 bases). Germline values: CDR1 DFQATT, CDR2 SNEGSKA (reference sequence). This CDR3 has 14 amino acids. As DNA, the CDR3 is TGCAGTGCAACGGAGGGAAGCTCCTACAATGAGCAGTCCTTC. Translating it yields CSATEGSSYNEQSF.

This clonotype counts as medium-sized. V usage is TRBV5-1 and J usage is TRBJ1-1, with D possibly being TRBD1 (5 bases). CDR1 is SGHRS and CDR2 is YFSETQ in the germline V gene. This CDR3 spans 14 amino acids. Trimming took 4 bases from V and 1 from J, leaving 11 bases between them. The DNA for the CDR3 is TGCGCCAGCAGCCCGGGACGGGGGAACACTGAAGCTTTCTTT. Translation gives CASSPGRGNTEAFF.

The gene calls are TRBV27 and TRBJ1-5; no reliable D call. V lost 5 bases to trimming and J lost 4 bases, with 24 bases between them. CDR1 MNHEY and CDR2 SMNVEV come from the germline V gene (reference sequence). CDR3 length: 18 residues. The CDR3 loop is CASSLTGIGMIANQPQHF. The CDR3 region has the DNA TGTGCCAGCAGTCTTACCGGGATAGGGATGATTGCAAATCAGCCCCAGCATTTT.

Notes on this clonotype: The conserved final phenylalanine or tryptophan is absent from the CDR3, which likely points to a read error. No DNA is shown, since the ends of the CDR3 on it are uncertain; the CDR3 is the one TCRdb lists. The CDR3 sequence is CSASDPGQGRYTQYS. This chain links TRBV20-1 with TRBJ2-3; the table assigns TRBD1, which was not confirmed against the DNA. The CDR3 is made up of 15 amino acids, end residues included. Germline V gene data show CDR1 as DFQATT and CDR2 as SNEGSKA (reference sequence).

This clonotype is medium-sized in the sample. The CDR3 DNA sequence: TGCAGTGCTAGCATTCGGCAGGGACGCTACGAGCAGTACTTC. Translation: CSASIRQGRYEQYF. The chain carries TRBV20-1 and TRBJ2-7, with D perhaps matching TRBD1 or TRBD2 (5 bases each). V lost 3 bases to trimming and J lost 3 bases, with 15 bases between them. Per germline, CDR1 DFQATT and CDR2 SNEGSKA (reference sequence). This CDR3 spans 14 amino acids.

In nucleotides, the CDR3 is TGTGCCAGCAGCTTAGAGCCGGGCCAAGAGACCCAGTACTTC. Translation gives CASSLEPGQETQYF. The V gene is TRBV7-6, the J gene TRBJ2-5; D call uncertain. Germline V gene sequence: CDR1 SGHVS, CDR2 FNYEAQ. Trimming stripped 1 base from V and 1 base from J, with 7 bases between. CDR3 length: 14 residues.

This clonotype appeared many times. CDR3 in DNA: TGTGCCAGGCGCGGACTAGCGGGAGGCGAGCAGTACTTC. It specifies CARRGLAGGEQYF. The chain has TRBV2 and TRBJ2-7; 14 positions match TRBD2. V gave up 9 bases and J gave up 6 bases; unmatched junction bases: 4. CDR3 length: 13 residues. Germline assignment: CDR1 SNHLY and CDR2 FYNNEI.

This clonotype was detected many times. The rearrangement links TRBV12-3 or TRBV12-4 to TRBJ2-3; unclear D gene. V dropped 8 bases and J dropped 1 base, with 16 bases sitting between them. The CDR3 runs to 15 residues. The CDR3 loop reads CASAPAMDRTDTQYF. The CDR3 nucleotides are TGTGCCAGCGCACCCGCGATGGATCGCACAGATACGCAGTATTTT.

This clonotype was detected a few times. A much larger clone differs from this one at a single base, so this may be a read error. The chain uses TRBV9 and TRBJ1-4; D gene ambiguous. This CDR3 has 14 amino acids. The germline gives CDR1 SGDLS, CDR2 YYNGEE. The chain's CDR3 is CASSAQPGAENLFF. The CDR3 bases are TGTGCCAGCAGCGCTCAACCGGGAGCTGAAAACCTGTTTTTT.

The rearrangement joins TRBV5-6 to TRBJ2-3; D call uncertain. The ends were cut back, 1 base at V and 1 base at J, with 13 bases in the middle. The CDR3 consists of 16 residues. Germline V gene data show CDR1 as SGHDT and CDR2 as YYEEEE. CDR3 nucleotides: TGTGCCAGCAGCTTGTACGTGGGATCTGGCACAGATACGCAGTATTTT. It codes for CASSLYVGSGTDTQYF. Combining the CDR3 with reference TRBV5-6 and TRBJ2-3 gives the whole variable domain DAGVTQSPTHLIKTRGQQVTLRCSPKSGHDTVSWYQQALGQGPQFIFQYYEEEERQRGNFPDRFSGHQFPNYSSELNVNALLLGDSALYLCASSLYVGSGTDTQYFGPGTRLTVL.

As concerns this clonotype: This clone may be a read error of a much larger clone one base away. The chain uses TRBV2 and TRBJ2-5, with 9 bases lining up with TRBD2. Trimming at V came to 4 bases and at J to 1 base, leaving 10 bases not matched to a gene. CDR3 length: 17 amino acids. Germline V gene data show CDR1 as SNHLY and CDR2 as FYNNEI. The CDR3 nucleotides are TGTGCCAGCAGTGGTGCTGGCGGGGGGGCTATCCAAGAGACCCAGTACTTC. This sequence encodes CASSGAGGGAIQETQYF.

This clonotype was counted many times. The chain carries TRBV9 and TRBJ2-3; D uncertain. This CDR3 region has 13 residues. Looked up from germline, CDR1 is SGDLS and CDR2 is YYNGEE. V lost 2 bases to trimming and J lost 5 bases, with 9 bases between them. The CDR3 bases are TGTGCCAGCAGCGTCATTTTTGGAGATACGCAGTATTTT. Translation gives CASSVIFGDTQYF.

This clonotype was seen many times. J is TRBJ1-1 and V is TRBV5-1, with 7 nucleotides matching TRBD1. The V segment lost 4 bases and the J segment 8 bases; nucleotides outside the gene matches: 17. The CDR3 consists of 16 residues. In germline, CDR1 is SGHRS, CDR2 YFSETQ. The CDR3 reads CASSPGLRDSLFEAFF. DNA for the CDR3: TGCGCCAGCAGCCCGGGACTACGGGACAGCTTATTCGAAGCTTTCTTT.

Points on this clonotype: Since a much larger clone is just one base distant, this may be a read error. It is likely a read error, because the conserved phenylalanine at the end of the CDR3 is missing. The chain links TRBV6-5 to TRBJ2-6; D is uncertain. The V end was cut by 6 bases, the J end by 0 bases, with 15 bases between. Germline CDR1 MNHEY, CDR2 SVGAGI. The CDR3 extends over 17 amino acids. CDR3 in amino acids: CASRSRGRVSGANVLTV. DNA for the CDR3: TGTGCCAGCAGATCCAGAGGACGGGTCTCTGGGGCCAACGTCCTGACTGTC.

In its sample, this clonotype was seen many times. The J gene is TRBJ2-7, the V gene TRBV23-1; D gene uncertain. TRBV23-1 has ORF status, its function being uncertain. The CDR3 is 11 residues long. V was trimmed by 10 bases and J by 4 bases, leaving 11 bases between them. The CDR3 DNA follows: TGCGCCAATACCGATGGATACGAGCAGTACTTC. Its protein product is CANTDGYEQYF.

About this clonotype: A much larger clone differs by one base, so this may be a read error. The CDR3 does not close with the conserved phenylalanine or tryptophan, likely indicating a read error. The V and J genes are TRBV7-3 and TRBJ2-6; the match to TRBD2 covers 10 bases. V was pared by 1 base and J by 4 bases, with 7 bases of the junction left unmatched. Germline V CDR1 and CDR2: SGHTA, FQGTGA. The CDR3 runs to 18 residues. The CDR3 reads CASSLRASGGMGANVLTS. The CDR3 region has the DNA TGTGCCAGCAGCTTAAGGGCTAGCGGGGGAATGGGGGCCAACGTCCTGACTTCC.

Within the sample, this clonotype is medium-sized. V gene TRBV5-1 combines with J gene TRBJ2-5; D uncertain. The CDR3 consists of 11 residues. Germline V CDR1 and CDR2: SGHRS, YFSETQ. With 5 bases removed from V and 2 bases from J, the gap between germline ends came to 4 bases. CDR3 nucleotide sequence: TGCGCCAGCAGGTTACAAGAGACCCAGTACTTC. Protein: CASRLQETQYF. The whole variable domain, filled in from reference TRBV5-1 and TRBJ2-5, reads KAGVTQTPRYLIKTRGQQVTLSCSPISGHRSVSWYQQTPGQGLQFLFEYFSETQRNKGNFPGRFSGRQFSNSRSEMNVSTLELGDSALYLCASRLQETQYFGPGTRLLVL.

This clonotype has a handful of counts. V and J are TRBV5-1 and TRBJ2-3; a possible D gene is TRBD1 (5 bases). V gave up 1 base and J gave up 9 bases, with 12 bases separating them. The CDR3 totals 13 residues. Germline CDR1 reads SGHRS; CDR2 reads YFSETQ. Here the CDR3 reads CASSLRQGETQYF. DNA for the CDR3: TGCGCCAGCAGCTTGAGGCAGGGTGAGACGCAGTATTTT.

About this clonotype itself: The junction does not match germline at one end; this may be a read error. The V and J genes are TRBV11-3 and TRBJ2-6; no clear D. Germline lookup yields CDR1 SGHNT and CDR2 YENEEA. This CDR3 has 13 residues. The CDR3 DNA sequence: TGTGCCAGCGCGACGCCTGGGGTCAACGTCCTGACTTTC. Amino acids: CASATPGVNVLTF.

The table lists this clonotype with many counts. V is TRBV12-3 or TRBV12-4 and J is TRBJ2-7; 7 nucleotides match TRBD1. The CDR3 is made up of 14 amino acids. V shed 4 bases and J 2 bases; nucleotides not matched to a gene: 5. The CDR3 loop is CASSSHGQAYEQYF. As DNA, the CDR3 is TGTGCCAGCAGTTCCCATGGACAGGCCTACGAGCAGTACTTC.